This T cell receptor beta chain emerged from a study of blood T cell repertoires in COVID-19. This CDR3 is built from 13 residues. Trimming took 4 bases from V and 1 from J, leaving 8 bases between them. Assay: immunoSEQ multiplex PCR; the TCRdb copy retains only in-frame clones and omits some. The table has approximately 360,000 clones, approximately 87% seen once. Across about two dozen US areas, participants ranged in age from roughly 18 to 95 years. What was sequenced was PBMCs or T cells enriched from blood (not recorded which). This TCR derives from a woman younger than 45 with acute COVID-19. V gene TRBV12-3 or TRBV12-4 combines with J gene TRBJ2-7; D gene ambiguous. The CDR3: CASSWSVSYEQYF. In nucleotides, the CDR3 is TGTGCCAGCAGTTGGTCGGTTTCCTACGAGCAGTACTTC.